The 2 T cell receptor beta chains below all came from one sample that was sequenced in a study of T cells in Graves' hyperthyroidism and ophthalmopathy (dated 2019 in TCRdb). Libraries were built with multiplex PCR. The sequencer listed for this sample is Illumina HiSeq 2000. The TCR beta CDR3 regions were amplified from RNA transcripts. For the first round of RT-PCR on the TCR CDR3, the HTBI primer set was used together with the Qiagen OneStep RT-PCR kit. TCRdb applied fastp at Q25 and MiXCR to the public reads, then kept only in-frame beta chains. CDR3 protein sequences are deduplicated, and each keeps its most common genes and DNA. The sample table lists 350,000 to 400,000 distinct CDR3 sequences, 15% to 20% of them with a count of one. The ten largest clones take up about 4% of the sample. The sequencing sample was made of blood. These receptors all come from a woman younger than 30 with Graves' hyperthyroidism.

In its sample, this clonotype was seen a few times. This chain joins TRBV14 and TRBJ2-2, with D maybe TRBD1 (6 bases). V lost 5 bases and J lost 7, with 20 bases in between. CDR3 length equals 16 residues. CDR1 is SGHDN and CDR2 is FVKESK in the germline V gene. CDR3 coding DNA: TGTGCCAGCAGCTCCTCTCCCCGGGACATGGACGGGGAGCTGTTTTTT. It translates to CASSSSPRDMDGELFF.

This clonotype was seen more than once but under ten times. The chain is built from TRBV5-1 and TRBJ1-2; possibly TRBD1 for D (6 bases). The CDR3 runs to 14 residues. Trimming pared 4 bases from V and 3 bases from J, leaving 13 bases between. CDR1 and CDR2 from the germline V gene are SGHRS and YFSETQ. In DNA form, the CDR3 reads TGCGCCAGCAGCGTCAGGGGATTTGACTATGGCTACACCTTC. Translated: CASSVRGFDYGYTF.